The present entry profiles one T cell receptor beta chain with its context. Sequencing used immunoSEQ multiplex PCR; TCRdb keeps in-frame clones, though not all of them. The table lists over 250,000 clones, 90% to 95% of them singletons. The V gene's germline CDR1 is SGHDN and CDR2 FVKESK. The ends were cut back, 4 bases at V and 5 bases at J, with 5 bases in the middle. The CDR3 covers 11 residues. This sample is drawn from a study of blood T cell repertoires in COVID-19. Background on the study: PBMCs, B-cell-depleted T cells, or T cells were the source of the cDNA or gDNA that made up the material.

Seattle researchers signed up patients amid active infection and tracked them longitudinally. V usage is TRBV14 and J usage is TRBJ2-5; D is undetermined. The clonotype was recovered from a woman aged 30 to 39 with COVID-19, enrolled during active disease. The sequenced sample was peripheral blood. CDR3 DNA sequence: TGTGCCAGCAGCCTGAGGGAGACCCAGTACTTC. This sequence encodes CASSLRETQYF.